The rows below give T cell receptor beta chains drawn from one sample of a study of blood T cell repertoires in COVID-19. Here immunoSEQ multiplex PCR was the method, and the copy in TCRdb shows in-frame clones only, minus some. The sample shows some 200,000 clones, 70% to 90% of them seen only once. Sequenced sample: peripheral blood. The receptors stem from a man at least 80 years old with acute or convalescent COVID-19. CDR3s include the opening cysteine and the closing phenylalanine or tryptophan. A D gene is named only where the DNA matches it firmly. The listing skips clone size in some rows; elsewhere it reads once, few, many or a size class.

TRBV10-3	NA	TRBJ1-5	NA	TGTGCCATCATTCAATTCCGGGACAACAATCAGCCCCAGCATTTT	CAIIQFRDNNQPQHF
TRBV7-2	once	TRBJ2-3	NA	TGTGCCAGCAGCTTAGGGGGGCCCCGCACAGATACGCAGTATTTT	CASSLGGPRTDTQYF
TRBV24-1	few	TRBJ2-2	NA	TGTGCCACCAGTGGCTCCAGGGGCCCCGGGGAGCTGTTTTTT	CATSGSRGPGELFF
TRBV7-3	NA	TRBJ2-7	TRBD1	TGTGCCAGCAGCCCGGGACAGGGTCGCTACGAGCAGTACTTC	CASSPGQGRYEQYF
TRBV5-4	NA	TRBJ2-7	TRBD1	TGTGCCAGCAGCTCCAGACAGGGGAGTTTCTACGAGCAGTACTTC	CASSSRQGSFYEQYF
TRBV5-8	few	TRBJ2-5	TRBD2	TGTGCCAGCAGCTTAACTAGCGGGGTAGAGACCCAGTACTTC	CASSLTSGVETQYF
TRBV2	few	TRBJ2-3	TRBD2	TGTGCCAGCGGACTAGCGAGAAACACAGATACGCAGTATTTT	CASGLARNTDTQYF
TRBV2	few	TRBJ2-7	TRBD2	TGTGCCAGGTCCGGGACTAGCGGAAGCTACGAGCAGTACTTC	CARSGTSGSYEQYF
TRBV19	NA	TRBJ2-2	NA	TGTGCCAGTAGTATAACGGGAACGAACACCGGGGAGCTGTTTTTT	CASSITGTNTGELFF
TRBV4-1	NA	TRBJ2-3	TRBD2	TGCGCCAGCAGCCAAGGGACTAGGAACACAGATACGCAGTATTTT	CASSQGTRNTDTQYF
TRBV10-1	NA	TRBJ2-2	NA	TGCGCCAGCAGTGAGCCGAACTCCGGGGAGCTGTTTTTT	CASSEPNSGELFF
TRBV7-8	NA	TRBJ1-4	NA	TGTGCCAGCAGCTTAGGGCCCACGGGGGGGAATGAAAAACTGTTTTTT	CASSLGPTGGNEKLFF
TRBV11-3	NA	TRBJ1-6	NA	TGTGCCAGCAGCTTAGTCGGGAATTCACCCCTCCACTTT	CASSLVGNSPLHF
TRBV5-8	NA	TRBJ2-1	TRBD2	TGTGCCAGCAGCGAGCGGGACCCCCGGGAAAATGAGCAGTTCTTC	CASSERDPRENEQFF
TRBV5-5	once	TRBJ1-2	TRBD1	TGTGCCAGCAGCCCGGGACAGGGTCTGAGCTACACCTTC	CASSPGQGLSYTF
TRBV9	NA	TRBJ2-3	NA	TGTGCCAGCAGCGTAGTAGGGAGTTGGGGTCTGGATACGCAGTATTTT	CASSVVGSWGLDTQYF
TRBV24-1	NA	TRBJ2-1	NA	TGTGCCACCAGTGATTTGCCTTACAGGACCTACAATGAGCAGTTCTTC	CATSDLPYRTYNEQFF
TRBV27	NA	TRBJ1-6	NA	TGTGCCAGCAGAGCTGAGGCGGGGACGGCTAGTTCACCCCTCCACTTT	CASRAEAGTASSPLHF
TRBV7-2	NA	TRBJ2-6	NA	TGTGCCAGCAGGCTTAGACGGAGCTCTGGGGCCAACGTCCTGACTTTC	CASRLRRSSGANVLTF
TRBV27	once	TRBJ2-1	NA	TGTGCCAGCAGTTTACGGACAGACCCCCCAATGGCTGAGCAGTTCTTC	CASSLRTDPPMAEQFF
TRBV19	NA	TRBJ2-7	TRBD2	TGTGCCAGTAGTAGGACGGGAGGACGCTACGAGCAGTACTTC	CASSRTGGRYEQYF
TRBV24-1	NA	TRBJ2-1	TRBD1	TGTGCCACCAGTGCGGGACAGTCGAAGAATGAGCAGTTCTTC	CATSAGQSKNEQFF
TRBV7-8	NA	TRBJ2-5	TRBD2	TGTGCCAGCAGCCCAAATAGCGGGAACCAAGAGACCCAGTACTTC	CASSPNSGNQETQYF
TRBV30	once	TRBJ1-5	NA	TGTGCCTGCTCCGGGCGGGCCATTAATCAGCCCCAGCATTTT	CACSGRAINQPQHF
TRBV18	NA	TRBJ1-1	NA	TGTGCCAGCTCAGGGTCCACAGGGAACACTGAAGCTTTCTTT	CASSGSTGNTEAFF
TRBV9	NA	TRBJ2-2	NA	TGTGCCAGCAGCGTAGCATCGAACACCGGGGAGCTGTTTTTT	CASSVASNTGELFF
TRBV6-5	NA	TRBJ2-7	TRBD2	TGTGCCAGCAGGGTTAGCGGGAGGGGATCCTACGAGCAGTACTTC	CASRVSGRGSYEQYF
TRBV20-1	NA	TRBJ2-1	NA	TGCAGTGCTAGTAGGACAGTCAATGAGCAGTTCTTC	CSASRTVNEQFF
TRBV18	NA	TRBJ2-5	NA	TGTGCCAGCTCACCACCTGCTCAGCAAGAGACCCAGTACTTC	CASSPPAQQETQYF
TRBV5-8	NA	TRBJ1-5	TRBD1	TGTGCCAGCAGCTTAACCCCGGGACAGAGCAATCAGCCCCAGCATTTT	CASSLTPGQSNQPQHF
TRBV5-1	few	TRBJ1-1	NA	TGCGCCAGCAGCCCGGGGGACTTGAACACTGAAGCTTTCTTT	CASSPGDLNTEAFF
TRBV5-1	NA	TRBJ2-3	TRBD2	TGCGCCAGCAGCTTGACCGGGAGGGGGGGCGCAGATACGCAGTATTTT	CASSLTGRGGADTQYF
TRBV5-4	NA	TRBJ2-2	NA	TGTGCCAGCAGCTACCCTACTGAACCCTGGGAGCTGTTTTTT	CASSYPTEPWELFF
TRBV28	NA	TRBJ1-2	TRBD1	TGTGCCAGCAGTTTAAAGGCAGGGGGCCCAAAGCTACCCTCTAACTATGGCTACACCTTC	CASSLKAGGPKLPSNYGYTF
TRBV19	NA	TRBJ2-5	TRBD1	TGTGCCAGTAGACCAACCCCCTACAGGGGGGTACAAGAGACCCAGTACTTC	CASRPTPYRGVQETQYF
TRBV30	NA	TRBJ2-2	NA	TGTGCCTGGAGTGTAGGGACACCCACCGGGGAGCTGTTTTTT	CAWSVGTPTGELFF
TRBV7-3	few	TRBJ1-1	NA	TGTGCCAGCAGCTTGAGTGGAGGTGAAGCTTTCTTT	CASSLSGGEAFF